This TCR beta chain appears in the sequencing data of a study of CD8+CD57+ T cells in acquired aplastic anemia. Regarding the study as a whole: The same twenty-nine CD8+ CDR3 sequences occurred in patients and in controls.

Profiling that covered TCR beta VDJ and CDR3 relied on genomic DNA as its template. TCRdb analysed the reads with MiXCR anew, one entry per CDR3 protein. The sample shows about 180,000 distinct CDR3 sequences, roughly 65% of them seen only once. Patients selected for sequencing had displayed CD8+CD57+ cell expansion by flow cytometry. CDR3 length equals 15 residues. With 9 bases removed from V and 7 bases from J, the gap between germline ends came to 22 bases. The V gene's germline CDR1 is LNHDA and CDR2 SQIVND (reference sequence). A word on this clonotype: Its antigen is unknown.

The gene calls are TRBV19 and TRBJ1-5; the D gene is possibly TRBD1 (5 bases). The sample was sorted CD4+, CD8+, or CD8+CD57+ T cells (not recorded which) from PBMCs. This receptor was obtained from a human donor with aplastic anemia. In DNA form, the CDR3 reads TGTGCCAGGCGACGAAGGGGACTCTTCTGGCAGCCCCAGCATTTT. This gives the protein CARRRRGLFWQPQHF.